The 8 T cell receptor beta chains reported below all come from one sample, sequenced in a study of blood T cell repertoires in COVID-19 (dated by TCRdb to about 2020). Library prep was done by the immunoSEQ multiplex PCR assay. TCRdb retrieved this table from immuneACCESS and kept in-frame rearrangements only. Not all clones are present; in checked studies, unresolved V genes account for under half, and no reason is known for the remainder. The sample table records around 190,000 clones; less than 85% of these occur just once. The top ten clonotypes cover more than 2.5% of the sample. Sequenced input: PBMCs or T cells enriched from blood (not recorded which). Source of these receptors: a woman aged 25 to 39 who had recovered from COVID-19.

The chain uses TRBV11-2 and TRBJ2-5; D not resolved. Germline values: CDR1 SGHAT, CDR2 FQNNGV. Between the trimmed V and J ends, which lost 0 bases and 2 bases, there was a span of 16 bases. The CDR3 consists of 17 residues. CDR3: CASSLDFARGHQETQYF. As DNA, the CDR3 is TGTGCCAGCAGCTTAGATTTCGCGAGAGGCCATCAAGAGACCCAGTACTTC. The entire variable domain, with the rest obtained from reference TRBV11-2 and TRBJ2-5, is as follows: EAGVAQSPRYKIIEKRQSVAFWCNPISGHATLYWYQQILGQGPKLLIQFQNNGVVDDSQLPKDRFSAERLKGVDSTLKIQPAKLEDSAVYLCASSLDFARGHQETQYFGPGTRLLVL.

The V and J genes are TRBV7-2 and TRBJ1-2; D not certain. CDR1 is SGHTA and CDR2 is FQGNSA in the germline V gene. The CDR3 totals 14 residues. V dropped 1 base and J dropped 4 bases, with 10 bases sitting between them. As DNA, the CDR3 is TGTGCCAGCAGCTTAGGATCACAGTTCTATGGCTACACCTTC. Encoded protein: CASSLGSQFYGYTF.

The chain joins TRBV3-1 (or the pseudogene TRBV3-2) to TRBJ2-2; D might be TRBD1 (6 bases). Per the germline V gene, CDR1 is LGHDT and CDR2 is YNNKEL (reference sequence). The CDR3 loop spans 14 amino acids. V was cut by 3 bases and J by 6 bases, with 11 bases left in between. DNA of the CDR3: TGTGCCAGCAGCCATCAGGGGATTCCCGGGGAGCTGTTTTTT. Amino acids: CASSHQGIPGELFF.

V usage is TRBV10-3 and J usage is TRBJ1-6, with 7 bases aligning to TRBD1. Germline V gene sequence: CDR1 ENHRY, CDR2 SYGVKD. Trimming took 8 bases from V and 11 from J; bases not matched to a gene: 12. This CDR3 is 14 amino acids long. In nucleotides, the CDR3 is TGTGCCATCGCGGGGGGACAGCAATATCCACCCCTCCACTTT. Encoded protein: CAIAGGQQYPPLHF.

The sample holds one count of this clone. This chain joins TRBV2 and TRBJ1-5; 9 nucleotides align to TRBD1. The CDR3 is 17 amino acids. The V gene's germline CDR1 is SNHLY and CDR2 FYNNEI. J was trimmed by 4 bases and V by 2 bases; bases with no gene match: 9. The DNA for the CDR3 is TGTGCCAGCAGTGAAACCCCAACCGGGACAGGGAATCAGCCCCAGCATTTT. Residues: CASSETPTGTGNQPQHF.

The rearrangement uses TRBV20-1 and TRBJ2-5, with 11 bases that match TRBD2. Trimming removed 3 bases from V and 7 bases from J; junction bases left unmatched: 13. This CDR3 region has 16 residues. Looked up from germline, CDR1 is DFQATT and CDR2 is SNEGSKA (reference sequence). The CDR3 is CSASLGTSGRGGTQYF. CDR3 DNA: TGCAGTGCTAGTCTGGGTACTAGCGGGAGAGGAGGGACCCAGTACTTC.

The CDR3 here is CASSRVSTYEQYF. The CDR3 nucleotides are TGTGCCAGCAGCCGAGTCTCAACCTACGAGCAGTACTTC. This chain links TRBV14 with TRBJ2-7; no definite D call. From germline, CDR1 is SGHDN and CDR2 FVKESK. The V and J ends lost 4 bases and 2 bases respectively, with 9 bases between them. This CDR3 contains 13 residues.

On this clone itself: Other DNA variants within this sample encode the same CDR3. The chain carries TRBV5-1 and TRBJ1-1, with a possible D match to TRBD1 (6 bases). This CDR3 has 14 residues. Trimming took off 4 bases at V and 1 base at J, with 11 bases between the two ends. The germline CDR1 and CDR2 sequences are SGHRS and YFSETQ. Here the CDR3 reads CASSRGQSNTEAFF. The CDR3 DNA reads as TGCGCCAGCAGCAGAGGACAGTCGAACACTGAAGCTTTCTTT.